This is a list of T cell receptor beta chains from one sample in a study of blood T cell repertoires in COVID-19. The assay was immunoSEQ multiplex PCR, and TCRdb's table has in-frame clones only and misses some. Counted here are under 250,000 clones, around 85% occurring once; the ten biggest clones make up 2% to 3%. Sequenced material: peripheral blood. Receptors originate from a woman between 70 and 85 years old with COVID-19, enrolled during active disease. CDR3s include the opening cysteine and the closing phenylalanine or tryptophan. The size field is filled for only some rows; it gives once, few, many or a size class.

v_call,j_call,clone_size,cdr3_aa
TRBV4-2,TRBJ1-5,NA,CASSQRGGHVDQPQHF
TRBV6-5,TRBJ2-7,few,CASSRDSDYYEQYF
TRBV3-1/TRBV3-2,TRBJ2-3,NA,CASSQGSYTDTQYF
TRBV27,TRBJ1-6,NA,CASSKRISPSYNSPLHF
TRBV2,TRBJ1-5,NA,CASQLGASQPQHF
TRBV6-5,TRBJ1-1,NA,CASTRNIGGDTEAFF
TRBV7-3,TRBJ2-3,NA,CASSYSGGADTQYF
TRBV11-3,TRBJ2-3,NA,CASSSPYTDTQYF
TRBV11-3,TRBJ1-1,NA,CASSPWGVDEAFF
TRBV7-2,TRBJ1-2,NA,CASSSGGQGVNYGYTF
TRBV6-5,TRBJ1-2,NA,CASSYSFRDTDGYTF
TRBV3-1/TRBV3-2,TRBJ1-5,NA,CASKGGGVDRVRSLYSNQPQHF
TRBV3-1/TRBV3-2,TRBJ1-2,NA,CASSQMGTTGRGGYTF
TRBV6-5,TRBJ1-3,NA,CASTARSFSGNTIYF
TRBV5-6,TRBJ1-4,NA,CASSGATGNEKLFF
TRBV4-1,TRBJ1-1,NA,CASSPGTAHLGSFF
TRBV7-2,TRBJ1-5,few,CASSAQPGGQPQHF
TRBV4-3,TRBJ1-5,once,CASSPTGIGNQPQHF
TRBV7-2,TRBJ2-1,NA,CASSPLGEPSSTYNEQFF
TRBV6-5,TRBJ1-1,NA,CASSYPYPREFVF
TRBV7-2,TRBJ1-5,NA,CASSPTRGRDQPQHF
TRBV6-1,TRBJ1-1,once,CASSESGGFNTEAFF
TRBV9,TRBJ2-7,NA,CASSARQGAWVYEQYF
TRBV27,TRBJ2-1,NA,CASSSSWWGLAGADNEQFF
TRBV9,TRBJ1-1,NA,CASSVNPMDSITEAFF
TRBV9,TRBJ2-4,NA,CASSFPISGGGDIQYF
TRBV7-9,TRBJ2-7,NA,CASSTPGGWEQYF
TRBV9,TRBJ2-3,NA,CASSASGGPTDTQYF
TRBV25-1,TRBJ1-6,NA,CASSAQGEHSPLHF
TRBV6-2/TRBV6-3,TRBJ1-3,NA,CASSSDRVISGNTIYF
TRBV7-3,TRBJ1-1,NA,CASSLTGPNTEAFF
TRBV19,TRBJ1-2,NA,CASSTRGGRALDYGYTF
TRBV5-1,TRBJ1-5,few,CASSPGLSSNQPQHF
TRBV6-5,TRBJ1-2,NA,CASSYSAGAAYGYTF
TRBV20-1,TRBJ2-7,NA,CSARTAAEQYF
TRBV2,TRBJ1-2,NA,CASSEAEGPYGYTF
TRBV19,TRBJ1-2,few,CASSIGQGGGYGYTF
TRBV3-1/TRBV3-2,TRBJ1-5,NA,CASSQDWAGDQPQHF
TRBV7-3,TRBJ2-1,NA,CASSFGTSGSSYNEQFF
TRBV5-1,TRBJ1-6,NA,CASSLTRVGNSPLHF
TRBV4-2,TRBJ2-4,NA,CASSQDWASGREDIQYF
TRBV19,TRBJ1-1,NA,CASSMRDSNTEAFF
TRBV19,TRBJ2-2,NA,CASRDRHTGELFF
TRBV18,TRBJ1-1,NA,CASSPQLTGLNTEAFF
TRBV5-4,TRBJ1-2,NA,CASSSPGGFSGYTF
TRBV2,TRBJ2-2,NA,CASSDRGRTGELFF
TRBV19,TRBJ1-4,NA,CASSIPTASATNEKLFF